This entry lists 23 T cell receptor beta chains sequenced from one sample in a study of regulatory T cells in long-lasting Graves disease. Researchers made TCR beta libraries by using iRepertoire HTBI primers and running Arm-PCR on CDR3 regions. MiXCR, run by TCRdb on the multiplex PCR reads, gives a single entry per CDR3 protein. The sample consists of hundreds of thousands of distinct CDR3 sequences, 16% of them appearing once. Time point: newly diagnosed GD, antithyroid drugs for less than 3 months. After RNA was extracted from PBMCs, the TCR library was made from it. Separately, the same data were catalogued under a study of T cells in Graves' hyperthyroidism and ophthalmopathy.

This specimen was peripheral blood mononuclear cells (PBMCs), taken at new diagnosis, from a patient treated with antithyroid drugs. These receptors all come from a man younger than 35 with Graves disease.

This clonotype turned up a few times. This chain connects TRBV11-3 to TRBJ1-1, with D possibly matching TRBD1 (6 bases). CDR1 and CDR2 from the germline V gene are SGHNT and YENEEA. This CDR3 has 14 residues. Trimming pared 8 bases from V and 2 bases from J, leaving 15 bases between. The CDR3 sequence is CASQQGGLNTEAFF. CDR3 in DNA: TGTGCCAGCCAACAGGGAGGATTAAACACTGAAGCTTTCTTT.

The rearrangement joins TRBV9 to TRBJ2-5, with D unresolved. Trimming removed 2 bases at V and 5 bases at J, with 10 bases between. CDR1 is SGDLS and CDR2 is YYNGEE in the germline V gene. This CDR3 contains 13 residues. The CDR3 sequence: CASSVSYSETQYF. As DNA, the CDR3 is TGTGCCAGCAGCGTGAGTTATTCGGAGACCCAGTACTTC.

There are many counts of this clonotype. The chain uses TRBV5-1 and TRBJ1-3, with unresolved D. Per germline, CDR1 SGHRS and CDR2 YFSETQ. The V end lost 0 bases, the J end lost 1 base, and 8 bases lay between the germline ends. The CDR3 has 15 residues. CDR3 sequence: CASSLEIGSGNTIYF. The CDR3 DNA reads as TGCGCCAGCAGCTTGGAGATTGGGTCTGGAAACACCATATATTTT.

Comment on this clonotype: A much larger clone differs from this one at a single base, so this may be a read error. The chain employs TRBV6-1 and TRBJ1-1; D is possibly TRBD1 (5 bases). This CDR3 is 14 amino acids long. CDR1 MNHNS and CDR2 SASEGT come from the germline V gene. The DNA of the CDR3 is TGTGCCAGCAGTGAATTGGGGGACGGACCTGAAGCTCTCTTT. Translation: CASSELGDGPEALF.

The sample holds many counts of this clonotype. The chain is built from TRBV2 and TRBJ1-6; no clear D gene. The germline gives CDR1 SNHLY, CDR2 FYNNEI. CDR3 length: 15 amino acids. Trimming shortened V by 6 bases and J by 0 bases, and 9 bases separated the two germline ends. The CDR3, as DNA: TGTGCCAGCAGGGAGACTAGCTCCTATAATTCACCCCTCCACTTT. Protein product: CASRETSSYNSPLHF.

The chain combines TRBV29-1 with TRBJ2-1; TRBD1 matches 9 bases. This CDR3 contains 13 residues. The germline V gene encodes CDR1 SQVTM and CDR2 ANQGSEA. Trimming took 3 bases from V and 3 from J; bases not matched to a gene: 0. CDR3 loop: CSVETGGYNEQFF. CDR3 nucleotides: TGCAGCGTTGAGACAGGGGGCTACAATGAGCAGTTCTTC.

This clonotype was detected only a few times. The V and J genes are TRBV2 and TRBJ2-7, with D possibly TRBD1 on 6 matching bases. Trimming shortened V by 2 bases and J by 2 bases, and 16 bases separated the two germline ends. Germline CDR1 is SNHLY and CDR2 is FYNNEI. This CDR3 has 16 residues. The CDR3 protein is CASSEFTRGYAYEQYF. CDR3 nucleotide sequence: TGTGCCAGCAGTGAATTTACAAGGGGGTACGCCTACGAGCAGTACTTC.

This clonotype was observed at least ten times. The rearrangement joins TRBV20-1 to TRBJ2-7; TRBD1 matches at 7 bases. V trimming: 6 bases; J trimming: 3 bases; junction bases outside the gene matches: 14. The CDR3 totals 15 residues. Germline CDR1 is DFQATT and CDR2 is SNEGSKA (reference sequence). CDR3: CSAPVRTGGYYEQYF. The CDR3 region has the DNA TGCAGTGCCCCAGTCAGGACAGGAGGCTACTACGAGCAGTACTTC.

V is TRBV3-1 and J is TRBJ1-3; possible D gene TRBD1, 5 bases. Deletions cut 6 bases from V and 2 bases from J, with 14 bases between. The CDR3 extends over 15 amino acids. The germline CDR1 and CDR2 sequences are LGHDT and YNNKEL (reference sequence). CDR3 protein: CASRSDPGPGNTIYF. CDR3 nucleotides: TGTGCCAGCAGATCTGACCCGGGACCTGGAAACACCATATATTTT.

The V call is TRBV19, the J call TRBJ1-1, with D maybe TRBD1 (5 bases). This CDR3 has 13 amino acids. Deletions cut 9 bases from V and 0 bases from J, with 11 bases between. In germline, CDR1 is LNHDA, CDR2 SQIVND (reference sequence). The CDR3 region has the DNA TGTGCCAGCGGAGGGGCAGTGAACACTGAAGCTTTCTTT. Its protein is CASGGAVNTEAFF. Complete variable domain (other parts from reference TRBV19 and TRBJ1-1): DGGITQSPKYLFRKEGQNVTLSCEQNLNHDAMYWYRQDPGQGLRLIYYSQIVNDFQKGDIAEGYSVSREKKESFPLTVTSAQKNPTAFYLCASGGAVNTEAFFGQGTRLTVV.

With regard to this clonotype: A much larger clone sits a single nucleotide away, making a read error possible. The DNA for the CDR3 is TGTGCCAGCAGTTTTGGGATGAGCACTGAAGCTTTCTTT. Translating gives CASSFGMSTEAFF. The chain uses TRBV6-9 and TRBJ1-1; D not resolved. The V end lost 4 bases, the J end lost 4 bases, and 10 bases lay between the germline ends. Looked up from germline, CDR1 is MNHGY and CDR2 is SVAAGI. This CDR3 contains 13 residues.

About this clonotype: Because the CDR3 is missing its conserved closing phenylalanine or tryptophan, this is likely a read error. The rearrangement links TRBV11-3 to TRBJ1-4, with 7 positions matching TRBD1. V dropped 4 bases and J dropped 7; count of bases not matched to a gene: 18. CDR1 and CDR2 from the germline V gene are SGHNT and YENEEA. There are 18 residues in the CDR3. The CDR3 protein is CASSSKSKQGPLSEKLFL. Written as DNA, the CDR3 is TGTGCCAGCAGCTCAAAAAGTAAACAGGGGCCTTTGAGTGAAAAACTGTTTCTT.

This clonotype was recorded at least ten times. CDR3 coding DNA: TGTGCCAGCAGTTACGGGGGGAGCAATCAGCCCCAGCATTTT. It encodes CASSYGGSNQPQHF. V gene TRBV28 combines with J gene TRBJ1-5; a possible D gene is TRBD1 (5 bases). Germline V gene sequence: CDR1 MDHEN, CDR2 SYDVKM. V lost 4 bases and J lost 1, with 8 bases in between. The CDR3 sequence is 14 residues long.

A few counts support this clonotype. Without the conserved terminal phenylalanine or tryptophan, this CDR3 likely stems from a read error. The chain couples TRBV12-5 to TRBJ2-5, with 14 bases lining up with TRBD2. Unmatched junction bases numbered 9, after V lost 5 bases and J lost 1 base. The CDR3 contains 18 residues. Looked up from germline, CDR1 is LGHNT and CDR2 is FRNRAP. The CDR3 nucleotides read TGTGCTAGTGGTCCAGGGACTAGCGGGAGAGGAGGCCAAGAGACCCAGTACCTC. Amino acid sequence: CASGPGTSGRGGQETQYL.

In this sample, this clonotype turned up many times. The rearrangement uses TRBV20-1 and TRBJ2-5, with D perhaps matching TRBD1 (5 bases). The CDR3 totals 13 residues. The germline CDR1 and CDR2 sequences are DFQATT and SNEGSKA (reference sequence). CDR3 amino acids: CRPTGRVLETQYF. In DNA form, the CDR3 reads TGCAGACCCACCGGCAGGGTCTTGGAGACCCAGTACTTC.

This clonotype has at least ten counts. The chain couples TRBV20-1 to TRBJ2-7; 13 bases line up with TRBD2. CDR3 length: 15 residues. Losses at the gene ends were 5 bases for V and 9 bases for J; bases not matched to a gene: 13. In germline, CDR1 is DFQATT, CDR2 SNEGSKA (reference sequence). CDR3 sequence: CSAARSGLAGVGQYF. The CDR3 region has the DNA TGCAGTGCTGCCCGCTCCGGACTAGCGGGAGTCGGGCAGTACTTC.

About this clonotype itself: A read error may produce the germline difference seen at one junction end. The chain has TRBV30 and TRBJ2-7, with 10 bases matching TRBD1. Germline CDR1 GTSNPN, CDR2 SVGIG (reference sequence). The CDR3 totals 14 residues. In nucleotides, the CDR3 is TGTGCCTGGAGGCCCGGGACAGGGGCCTACAAGCAGTACTTC. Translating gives CAWRPGTGAYKQYF.

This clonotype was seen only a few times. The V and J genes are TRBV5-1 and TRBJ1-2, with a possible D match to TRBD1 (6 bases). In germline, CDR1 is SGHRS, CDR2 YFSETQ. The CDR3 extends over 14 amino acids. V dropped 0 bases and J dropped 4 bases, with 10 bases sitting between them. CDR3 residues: CASSLETGFYGYTF. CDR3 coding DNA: TGCGCCAGCAGCTTGGAGACAGGTTTCTATGGCTACACCTTC.

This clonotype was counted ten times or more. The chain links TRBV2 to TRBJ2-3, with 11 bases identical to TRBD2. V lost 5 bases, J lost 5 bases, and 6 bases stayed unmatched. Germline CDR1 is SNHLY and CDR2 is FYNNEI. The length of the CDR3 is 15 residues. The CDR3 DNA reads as TGTGCCAGCAGTCTGACTAGCGGGGCGGGAGATACGCAGTATTTT. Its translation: CASSLTSGAGDTQYF.

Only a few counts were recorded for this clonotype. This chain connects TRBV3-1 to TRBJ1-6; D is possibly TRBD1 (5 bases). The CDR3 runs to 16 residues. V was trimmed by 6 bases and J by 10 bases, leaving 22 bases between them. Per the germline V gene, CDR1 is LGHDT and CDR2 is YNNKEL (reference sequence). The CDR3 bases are TGTGCCAGCAGGGTGGAAGAACGGGGGTACCCATCACCCCTCCACTTT. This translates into CASRVEERGYPSPLHF.

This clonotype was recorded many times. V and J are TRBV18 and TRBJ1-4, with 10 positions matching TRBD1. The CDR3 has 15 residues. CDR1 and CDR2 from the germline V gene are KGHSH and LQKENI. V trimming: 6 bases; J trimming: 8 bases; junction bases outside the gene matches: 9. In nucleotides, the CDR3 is TGTGCCAGCTCGCCGCCGGGACAGGGGAACGAAAAACTGTTTTTT. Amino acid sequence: CASSPPGQGNEKLFF.

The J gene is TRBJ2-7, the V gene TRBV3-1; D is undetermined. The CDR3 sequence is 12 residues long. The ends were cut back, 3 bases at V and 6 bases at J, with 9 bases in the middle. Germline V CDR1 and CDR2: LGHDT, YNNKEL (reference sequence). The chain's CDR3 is CASSQSYSEQYF. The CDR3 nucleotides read TGTGCCAGCAGCCAGTCATATTCCGAGCAGTACTTC.

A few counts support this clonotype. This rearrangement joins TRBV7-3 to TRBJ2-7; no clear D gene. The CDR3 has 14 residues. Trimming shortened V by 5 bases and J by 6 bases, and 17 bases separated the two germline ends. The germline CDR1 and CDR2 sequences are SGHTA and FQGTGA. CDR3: CASSPGVGSVEQYF. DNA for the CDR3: TGTGCCAGCAGCCCTGGTGTGGGGTCGGTCGAGCAGTACTTC. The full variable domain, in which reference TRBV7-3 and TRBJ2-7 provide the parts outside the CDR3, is GAGVSQTPSNKVTEKGKYVELRCDPISGHTALYWYRQSLGQGPEFLIYFQGTGAADDSGLPNDRFFAVRPEGSVSTLKIQRTERGDSAVYLCASSPGVGSVEQYFGPGTRLTVT.